Sequencing of this TCR beta chain was carried out in a study of blood T cell repertoires in COVID-19. Study context: Both acute and convalescent COVID-19 samples were obtained from the United States, Italy and Spain.

Germline loops: CDR1 SGHTA, CDR2 FQGNSA. Trimming left V 1 base short and J 7 bases short, with 8 bases between. The length of the CDR3 is 13 residues. In the source study's methods: Amplification from reference gene primers served as the basis for estimated nucleated cell counts. TCRdb's copy holds only in-frame clones and misses some; the assay was immunoSEQ multiplex PCR. V, J and clone size are those of that table, while D and trimming were read from the DNA. The repertoire holds around 300,000 clones, with roughly 85% as singletons. This clone appeared a single time. The rearrangement uses TRBV7-2 and TRBJ1-5; D unclear. Sequenced input: peripheral blood. The receptor's source is a human donor in a cohort sampled during active COVID-19. CDR3 DNA: TGTGCCAGCAGCTTAGGTATGGGCCAGCCCCAGCATTTT. Its translation is CASSLGMGQPQHF. Looking up the rest from reference TRBV7-2 and TRBJ1-5 gives the full variable domain: GAGVSQSPSNKVTEKGKDVELRCDPISGHTALYWYRQSLGQGLEFLIYFQGNSAPDKSGLPSDRFSAERTGGSVSTLTIQRTQQEDSAVYLCASSLGMGQPQHFGDGTRLSIL.